The 14 T cell receptor beta chains below all came from one sample that was sequenced in a study of blood T cell repertoires in COVID-19. The assay was immunoSEQ multiplex PCR, and TCRdb's table has in-frame clones only and misses some. Of some 260,000 clones listed, around 80% are singletons. The sequenced sample consisted of PBMCs or T cells enriched from blood (not recorded which). These receptors came from a man aged 30-40 years with acute COVID-19.

This chain connects TRBV6-5 to TRBJ2-1, with a tentative D call TRBD1 (5 bases). The CDR3 sequence is 12 residues long. The ends were cut back, 8 bases at V and 6 bases at J, with 11 bases in the middle. Germline assignment: CDR1 MNHEY and CDR2 SVGAGI. The CDR3 DNA sequence: TGTGCCAGCTCGAGAAGGGGCAATGAGCAGTTCTTC. Protein: CASSRRGNEQFF.

The J gene is TRBJ1-2, the V gene TRBV28, with a tentative D call TRBD1 (6 bases). Germline V lookup: CDR1 MDHEN, CDR2 SYDVKM. CDR3 size: 13 residues. The V end lost 7 bases, the J end lost 2 bases, and 11 bases lay between the germline ends. Here the CDR3 reads CASIQGFNYGYTF. DNA for the CDR3: TGTGCCAGCATCCAGGGGTTCAACTATGGCTACACCTTC.

The genes are TRBV7-2 and TRBJ2-1; tentatively, D is TRBD2 (5 bases). The CDR3 consists of 15 residues. The V gene lost 5 bases and the J gene lost 0 bases, with 11 bases spanning the gap. In germline, CDR1 is SGHTA, CDR2 FQGNSA. CDR3 bases: TGTGCCAGCAGCCCTAGCTTTAGCTCCTACAATGAGCAGTTCTTC. Amino acid sequence: CASSPSFSSYNEQFF. The variable domain in full, with the rest retrieved from reference TRBV7-2 and TRBJ2-1, is GAGVSQSPSNKVTEKGKDVELRCDPISGHTALYWYRQSLGQGLEFLIYFQGNSAPDKSGLPSDRFSAERTGGSVSTLTIQRTQQEDSAVYLCASSPSFSSYNEQFFGPGTRLTVL.

The genes are TRBV6-5 and TRBJ2-3; TRBD1 matches 8 bases. Trimming cost V 2 bases and J 3 bases; bases outside gene matches: 7. CDR1 and CDR2 (germline): MNHEY, SVGAGI. The CDR3 loop spans 16 amino acids. The CDR3 loop is CASSYGRGRRTDTQYF. CDR3 coding DNA: TGTGCCAGCAGTTACGGCAGGGGGCGGAGAACAGATACGCAGTATTTT.

The chain combines TRBV6-5 with TRBJ1-2, with 8 bases identical to TRBD1. Germline V gene sequence: CDR1 MNHEY, CDR2 SVGAGI. This CDR3 has 14 residues. The trim removed 6 bases at V and 4 bases at J, leaving 7 bases unmatched. CDR3 sequence: CASRDRVLGYGYTF. DNA for the CDR3: TGTGCCAGCAGGGACAGGGTTTTGGGCTATGGCTACACCTTC.

This clone was seen just once. This CDR3 is CASCRYRDRVYSPLHF. CDR3 DNA: TGTGCCAGCTGCCGTTACCGGGACAGGGTTTATTCACCCCTCCACTTT. The gene calls are TRBV2 and TRBJ1-6; 9 nucleotides match TRBD1. After removal of 8 bases from V and 8 bases from J, the junction contained 13 bases not matched to a gene. Germline values: CDR1 SNHLY, CDR2 FYNNEI. CDR3 size: 16 residues.

V is TRBV3-1 (or the pseudogene TRBV3-2) and J is TRBJ2-2; D might be TRBD1 (5 bases). Per the germline V gene, CDR1 is LGHDT and CDR2 is YNNKEL (reference sequence). This CDR3 is 16 amino acids long. Between the trimmed V and J ends, which lost 2 bases and 0 bases, there was a span of 10 bases. The CDR3 spells CASSQRGGPNTGELFF. CDR3 bases: TGTGCCAGCAGCCAAAGGGGCGGACCGAACACCGGGGAGCTGTTTTTT.

The V gene is TRBV6-2 or TRBV6-3, the J gene TRBJ1-3; possible D gene TRBD1, 6 bases. Trimming took off 4 bases at V and 4 bases at J, with 14 bases between the two ends. The CDR3 is 15 residues long. The germline CDR1 and CDR2 sequences are MNHEY and SVGEGT. The CDR3 loop is CASSLSTGLGNTIYF. CDR3 nucleotides: TGTGCCAGCAGTTTATCGACAGGCCTCGGAAACACCATATATTTT.

The chain employs TRBV4-2 and TRBJ1-6, with 9 bases lining up with TRBD1. Trimming removed 4 bases from V and 6 bases from J; junction bases left unmatched: 4. This CDR3 contains 15 residues. Germline CDR1 reads LGHNA; CDR2 reads YNFKEQ. The CDR3 DNA follows: TGTGCCAGCAGCCCGACGGACAGGGGTAATTCACCCCTCCACTTT. Translation gives CASSPTDRGNSPLHF.

This chain joins TRBV7-9 and TRBJ1-3, with TRBD1 matching over 10 bases. The CDR3 is 16 residues long. Trimming took 5 bases from V and 8 from J; bases not matched to a gene: 12. Per germline, CDR1 SEHNR and CDR2 FQNEAQ (reference sequence). The CDR3 region has the DNA TGTGCCAGCAGCATAATGCCGGGACAGGGGAGGGACACCATATATTTT. Translation gives CASSIMPGQGRDTIYF.

This clone has only a few counts. The gene calls are TRBV6-1 and TRBJ2-7; D remains unclear. This CDR3 has 13 residues. The V end lost 3 bases, the J end lost 4 bases, and 10 bases lay between the germline ends. Looked up from germline, CDR1 is MNHNS and CDR2 is SASEGT. DNA of the CDR3: TGTGCCAGCAGTGATGCAGGATGGTACGAGCAGTACGTC. Translating gives CASSDAGWYEQYV.

The chain is built from TRBV9 and TRBJ2-6; TRBD1 is a possible D gene (7 bases). This CDR3 comprises 19 residues. Germline-derived CDR1 and CDR2 are SGDLS and YYNGEE. Between the trimmed V and J ends, which lost 4 bases and 0 bases, there was a span of 20 bases. The CDR3 spells CASSPLGGQRYSGANVLTF. The CDR3 bases are TGTGCCAGCAGCCCCTTGGGGGGACAGCGCTACTCTGGGGCCAACGTCCTGACTTTC. The variable domain in full, completed from reference TRBV9 and TRBJ2-6, reads DSGVTQTPKHLITATGQRVTLRCSPRSGDLSVYWYQQSLDQGLQFLIQYYNGEERAKGNILERFSAQQFPDLHSELNLSSLELGDSALYFCASSPLGGQRYSGANVLTFGAGSRLTVL.

This clone was counted only a few times. Different DNA sequences within this sample yield the same CDR3. V gene TRBV19 combines with J gene TRBJ1-3; D unresolved. Trimming shortened V by 3 bases and J by 0 bases, and 6 bases separated the two germline ends. The CDR3 covers 14 residues. From germline, CDR1 is LNHDA and CDR2 SQIVND (reference sequence). CDR3 residues: CASSIRSSGNTIYF. The CDR3 DNA sequence: TGTGCCAGTAGTATCCGCAGCTCTGGAAACACCATATATTTT.

This chain connects TRBV29-1 to TRBJ2-1, with a possible D match to TRBD2 (6 bases). CDR1 SQVTM and CDR2 ANQGSEA come from the germline V gene. The CDR3 is made up of 13 amino acids. V was shortened by 8 bases and J by 5 bases, with 16 bases between the two germline ends. In DNA form, the CDR3 reads TGCAGCACCCGGGTTAGCGGTAACAATGAGCAGTTCTTC. Translated: CSTRVSGNNEQFF.